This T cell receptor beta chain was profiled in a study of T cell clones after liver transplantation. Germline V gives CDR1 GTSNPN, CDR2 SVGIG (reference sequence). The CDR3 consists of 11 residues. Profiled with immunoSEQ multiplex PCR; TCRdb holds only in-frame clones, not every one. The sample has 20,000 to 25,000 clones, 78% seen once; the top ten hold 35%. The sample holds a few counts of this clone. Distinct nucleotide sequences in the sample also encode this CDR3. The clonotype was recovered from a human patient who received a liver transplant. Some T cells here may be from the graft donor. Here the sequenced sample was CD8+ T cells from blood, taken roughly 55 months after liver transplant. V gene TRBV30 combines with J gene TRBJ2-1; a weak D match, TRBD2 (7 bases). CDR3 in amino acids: CAGGPGGEQFF. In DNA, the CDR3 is TGTGCTGGGGGGCCGGGGGGTGAGCAGTTCTTC.